Listed here are 10 T cell receptor beta chains from one sample, sequenced in a study of T-cell reconstitution after alpha-beta-depleted transplantation in children. Unique molecular identifiers were incorporated into the prepared TCRbeta library. TCRdb ran MiXCR on the PCR reads and lists one entry per CDR3 protein. The sample holds just over 70,000 distinct CDR3 sequences; roughly 6.6% are singletons and the top ten take less than 3%. The sample was PBMCs from the stem cell graft donor, taken from the stem cell graft. All receptors come from a human donor who donated a stem cell graft to a child with acute lymphoblastic leukemia.

This clonotype occurred a few times. This may be a read error, as it is one base from a much larger clone. The CDR3 region has the DNA TGCTGTGGGGCAGGGGGCTTTTCGGAAGGAAACACCATATATTTT. Protein sequence: CCGAGGFSEGNTIYF. The V call is TRBV20-1, the J call TRBJ1-3; the match to TRBD1 covers 8 bases. The germline gives CDR1 DFQATT, CDR2 SNEGSKA (reference sequence). CDR3 length equals 15 residues.

V usage is TRBV5-1 and J usage is TRBJ2-3; 7 bases line up with TRBD2. After removal of 3 bases from V and 2 bases from J, the junction contained 3 bases not matched to a gene. Germline assignment: CDR1 SGHRS and CDR2 YFSETQ. The CDR3 sequence is 14 residues long. CDR3: CASSSRGYTDTQYF. The CDR3 DNA reads TGCGCCAGCAGCTCGCGGGGGTACACAGATACGCAGTATTTT.

This clonotype was detected many times. V and J are TRBV29-1 and TRBJ2-7, with D maybe TRBD1 (8 bases). The CDR3 has 13 residues. V lost 1 base, J lost 6 bases, and 13 bases lay in between. CDR1 is SQVTM, CDR2 ANQGSEA, per germline. The CDR3 region has the DNA TGCAGCGTTGAAGGGACAGGGAGGGGCGAGCAGTACTTC. It codes for CSVEGTGRGEQYF.

This clonotype appeared many times. J is TRBJ2-3 and V is TRBV20-1; TRBD2 matches 7 bases. The V gene's germline CDR1 is DFQATT and CDR2 SNEGSKA (reference sequence). V dropped 1 base and J dropped 3; count of bases not matched to a gene: 7. This CDR3 has 15 residues. DNA for the CDR3: TGCAGTGCTAGAGGGGGCGGGGGACGGACAGATACGCAGTATTTT. As protein: CSARGGGGRTDTQYF.

This clonotype was found many times. The rearrangement joins TRBV28 to TRBJ1-1; D unclear. Trimming pared 3 bases from V and 7 bases from J, leaving 12 bases between. Germline CDR1 and CDR2: MDHEN and SYDVKM. The CDR3 consists of 13 residues. The CDR3 DNA is TGTGCCAGCAGTTTTAGGGTACCGGATGAAGCTTTCTTT. Its translation is CASSFRVPDEAFF.

This clonotype appeared many times. This rearrangement joins TRBV7-3 to TRBJ2-2; 7 positions agree with TRBD2. Trimming removed 1 base from V and 7 bases from J; junction bases left unmatched: 9. Germline values: CDR1 SGHTA, CDR2 FQGTGA. The CDR3 consists of 16 residues. The CDR3 nucleotides read TGTGCCAGCAGCTTAAACCTACTAGCGTCGGGCGGGGAGCTGTTTTTT. Amino acid sequence: CASSLNLLASGGELFF. Complete variable domain (other parts from reference TRBV7-3 and TRBJ2-2): GAGVSQTPSNKVTEKGKYVELRCDPISGHTALYWYRQSLGQGPEFLIYFQGTGAADDSGLPNDRFFAVRPEGSVSTLKIQRTERGDSAVYLCASSLNLLASGGELFFGEGSRLTVL.

This clonotype turned up a few times. The genes are TRBV12-2 and TRBJ2-2; TRBD2 was called by the table and not checked on the DNA. TRBV12-2 is an annotated pseudogene. The CDR3 is 19 amino acids. This CDR3 is CASRLRLAGVDSRTGELFF. DNA for the CDR3: TGTGCAAGTCGCTTGCGGCTAGCGGGGGTGGATAGTCGAACCGGGGAGCTGTTTTTT.

At least ten counts were recorded for this clonotype. CDR3 loop: CASSLAGALRDQYF. DNA of the CDR3: TGTGCCAGCAGCTTAGCAGGGGCGCTGCGGGATCAGTACTTC. This chain links TRBV7-8 with TRBJ2-7; tentative D call: TRBD2 (6 bases). Trimming left V 0 bases short and J 10 bases short, with 16 bases between. CDR3 length: 14 residues. CDR1 SGHVS and CDR2 FQNEAQ come from the germline V gene.

This clonotype was picked up many times. The chain employs TRBV11-2 and TRBJ1-4; no clear D. Germline V gene lookup returns CDR1 SGHAT and CDR2 FQNNGV. The CDR3 has 16 residues. The V end was cut by 5 bases, the J end by 7 bases, with 20 bases between. The CDR3 DNA reads as TGTGCCAGCAGCCCCGTTTTGGGCGGGTACGGTGAAAAACTGTTTTTT. Residues: CASSPVLGGYGEKLFF.

The chain has TRBV7-3 and TRBJ1-1; D ambiguous. This CDR3 has 14 amino acids. V shed 5 bases and J shed 2 bases, with 12 bases lying between them. From germline, CDR1 is SGHTA and CDR2 FQGTGA. This CDR3 reads CASSPREGNTEAFF. The CDR3 DNA reads as TGTGCCAGCAGCCCAAGGGAGGGCAACACTGAAGCTTTCTTT.